This T cell receptor (beta chain) was captured in a study of cytomegalovirus exposure and HLA in healthy donors. This PCR relied on a set of 60 Vbeta primers and 13 Jbeta primers. The assay was immunoSEQ multiplex PCR, and TCRdb's table has in-frame clones only and misses some. The table lists about 57,000 clones, around 70% of them singletons. Sampled while nominally healthy, donors likely had unrecorded immune exposures. The receptor comes from a woman in her 50s in good health and CMV-seronegative. The sample consisted of PBMCs.

The CDR3 DNA sequence: TGCGCCAGCAGCCAAGTTGGTGGGGGGGACCTCACTGAAGCTTTCTTT. Amino acids: CASSQVGGGDLTEAFF. The rearrangement uses TRBV4-3 and TRBJ1-1; TRBD1 might be the D (5 bases). The germline V and J ends were trimmed by 1 base and 4 bases, with 16 bases remaining between them. The CDR3 has 16 amino acids. Germline V gene sequence: CDR1 LGHNA, CDR2 YSLEER.